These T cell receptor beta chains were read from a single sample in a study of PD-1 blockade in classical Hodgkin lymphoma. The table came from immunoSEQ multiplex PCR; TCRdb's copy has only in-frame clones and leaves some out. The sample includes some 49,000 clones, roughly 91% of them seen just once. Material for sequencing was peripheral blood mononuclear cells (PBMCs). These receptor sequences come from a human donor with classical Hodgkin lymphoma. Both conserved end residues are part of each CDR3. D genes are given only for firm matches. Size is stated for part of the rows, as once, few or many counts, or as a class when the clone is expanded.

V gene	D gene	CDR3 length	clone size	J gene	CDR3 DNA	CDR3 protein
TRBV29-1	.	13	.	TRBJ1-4	TGCAGCGTTGTGAGTCGAACTAATGAAAAACTGTTTTTT	CSVVSRTNEKLFF
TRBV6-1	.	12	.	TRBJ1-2	TGTGCCAGCAGTGAATTGGGTTATGGCTACACCTTC	CASSELGYGYTF
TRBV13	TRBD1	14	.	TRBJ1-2	TGTGCCAGCAGCGAACGGACAGGGGACTATGGCTACACCTTC	CASSERTGDYGYTF
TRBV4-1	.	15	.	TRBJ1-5	TGCGCCAGCAGCCAAGGGTATACTAGCCTGAGGCCCCAGCATTTT	CASSQGYTSLRPQHF
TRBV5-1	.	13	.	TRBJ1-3	TGCGCCAGCAGCCCCATCTCTGGAAACACCATATATTTT	CASSPISGNTIYF
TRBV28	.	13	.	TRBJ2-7	TGTGCCAGCAGACAGCAGGGAAGCTACGAGCAGTACTTC	CASRQQGSYEQYF
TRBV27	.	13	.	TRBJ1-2	TGTGCCAGCAGTTTCGGGCAGGGGTTTGGCTACACCTTC	CASSFGQGFGYTF
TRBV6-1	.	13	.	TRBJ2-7	TGTGCCAGCAGTGAGGCCGTGAGGTACGAGCAGTACTTC	CASSEAVRYEQYF
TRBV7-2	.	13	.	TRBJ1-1	TGTGCCAGCAGCTTAATCGGGGGACCTGAAGCTTTCTTT	CASSLIGGPEAFF
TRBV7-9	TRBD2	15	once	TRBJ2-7	TGTGCCAGCAGCTTAGTGACTAGCGGGACTTACGAGCAGTACTTC	CASSLVTSGTYEQYF
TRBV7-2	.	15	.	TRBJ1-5	TGTGCCAGCAGCCCAGGGAGTGGATACAATCAGCCCCAGCATTTT	CASSPGSGYNQPQHF
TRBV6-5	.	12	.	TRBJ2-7	TGTGCCAGCAGTTACTCGACTTACGAGCAGTACTTC	CASSYSTYEQYF
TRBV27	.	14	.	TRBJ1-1	TGTGCCAGCACTTTTGCCGGGGGGCACACTGAAGCTTTCTTT	CASTFAGGHTEAFF
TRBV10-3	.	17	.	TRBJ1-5	TGTGCCATCAGTGAGTGGGTATCAGGGGCAAGCAATCAGCCCCAGCATTTT	CAISEWVSGASNQPQHF
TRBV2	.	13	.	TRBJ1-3	TGTGCCAGCAAGGTAACAGATGGAAACACCATATATTTT	CASKVTDGNTIYF
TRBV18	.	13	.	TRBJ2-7	TGTGCCAGCTCACCCGGGGACGGTTACGAGCAGTACTTC	CASSPGDGYEQYF
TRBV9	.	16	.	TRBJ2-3	TGTGCCAGCAGCCCGGGCCTCGCGGTCGAGACAGATACGCAGTATTTT	CASSPGLAVETDTQYF
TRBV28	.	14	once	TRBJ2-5	TGTGCCAGCAGTTTAACCACTAGCAGAGAGACCCAGTACTTC	CASSLTTSRETQYF
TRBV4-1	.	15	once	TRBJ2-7	TGCGCCAGCAGCCAAGATCCGGGCGGGACCTACGAGCAGTACTTC	CASSQDPGGTYEQYF
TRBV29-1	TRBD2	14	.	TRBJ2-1	TGCAGCGTTGATGGCGGGAGCTCCTACAATGAGCAGTTCTTC	CSVDGGSSYNEQFF
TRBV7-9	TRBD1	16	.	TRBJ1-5	TGTGCCAGCAGCTTAGGGGACAGGGGTAGCAATCAGCCCCAGCATTTT	CASSLGDRGSNQPQHF
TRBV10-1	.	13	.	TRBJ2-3	TGCGCCAGCAGTGTTGGTACTGCAGATACGCAGTATTTT	CASSVGTADTQYF
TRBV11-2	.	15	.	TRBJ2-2	TGTGCCAGCAGCTTAGGGATGGGAAGGGCCGGGGAGCTGTTTTTT	CASSLGMGRAGELFF
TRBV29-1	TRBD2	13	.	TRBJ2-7	TGCAGCGTGTCAAGGGGAGGGAACTACGAGCAGTACTTC	CSVSRGGNYEQYF
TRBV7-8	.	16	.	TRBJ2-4	TGTGCCAGCAGCTTAGGACAGGCGTTAGCCAAAAACATTCAGTACTTC	CASSLGQALAKNIQYF
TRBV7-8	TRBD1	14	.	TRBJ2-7	TGTGCCAGCAGCTCTCGGGACAGGGGAGGCGAGCAGTACTTC	CASSSRDRGGEQYF
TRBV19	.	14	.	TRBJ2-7	TGTGCCAGTAGTCAAACAGGGAGCTCCTACGAGCAGTACTTC	CASSQTGSSYEQYF
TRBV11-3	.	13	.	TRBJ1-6	TGTGCCAGCAGCCGGCGGGGTAATTCACCCCTCCACTTT	CASSRRGNSPLHF
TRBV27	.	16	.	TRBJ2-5	TGTGCCAGCAGTCCGACCGTCGAGGGAGGCTTGCGGGGCCAGTACTTC	CASSPTVEGGLRGQYF
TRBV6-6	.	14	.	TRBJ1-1	TGTGCCAGCAGTTACAGCGGGGAAAACACTGAAGCTTTCTTT	CASSYSGENTEAFF
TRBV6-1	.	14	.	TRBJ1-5	TGTGCCAGCAGTGAAGTGTATAGCAATCAGCCCCAGCATTTT	CASSEVYSNQPQHF
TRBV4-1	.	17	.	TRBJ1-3	TGCGCCAGCAGCCAAGAGGGCCCGAACTCCTCTGGAAACACCATATATTTT	CASSQEGPNSSGNTIYF
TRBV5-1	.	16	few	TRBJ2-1	TGCGCCAGCACCGCAGAGGTGCGGAGCTCCTACAATGAGCAGTTCTTC	CASTAEVRSSYNEQFF
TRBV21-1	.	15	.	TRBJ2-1	TGTGCCAGCAGCAGCCTAGCGGGAGGGCCGGGTGAGCAGTTCTTC	CASSSLAGGPGEQFF
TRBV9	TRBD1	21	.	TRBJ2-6	TGTGCCAGCAGCGTAGCTATTGGGACAGGGGGCACCCACTCTGGGGCCAACGTCCTGACTTTC	CASSVAIGTGGTHSGANVLTF
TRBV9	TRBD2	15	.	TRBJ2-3	TGTGCCAGCAGCTCTAGCGGGGCTAGCACAGATACGCAGTATTTT	CASSSSGASTDTQYF
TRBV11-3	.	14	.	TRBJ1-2	TGTGCCAGCAGCCCCCGTGGAGCGGACTATGGCTACACCTTC	CASSPRGADYGYTF
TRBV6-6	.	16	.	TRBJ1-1	TGTGCCAGCAGTTACGCCAGGGGTCGGCAGAACACTGAAGCTTTCTTT	CASSYARGRQNTEAFF
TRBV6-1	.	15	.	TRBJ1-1	TGTGCCAGCAGTGTACCGACAGGCCTGAACACTGAAGCTTTCTTT	CASSVPTGLNTEAFF
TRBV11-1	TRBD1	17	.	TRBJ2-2	TGTGCCAGCAGCGCACGGAGGACAGGGTCGCGCACCGGGGAGCTGTTTTTT	CASSARRTGSRTGELFF
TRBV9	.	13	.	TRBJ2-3	TGTGCCAGCAGCGTAGCCGGGACAGATACGCAGTATTTT	CASSVAGTDTQYF
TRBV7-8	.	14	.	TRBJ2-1	TGTGCCAGCAGCTTAGCGGATTCCTACAATGAGCAGTTCTTC	CASSLADSYNEQFF
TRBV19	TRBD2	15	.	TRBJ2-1	TGTGCCAGTACACAGAACCTAGCGGGACAGAATGAGCAGTTCTTC	CASTQNLAGQNEQFF
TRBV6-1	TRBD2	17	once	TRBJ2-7	TGTGCCAGCAGTGATACTAGCGGGAGGGCCCGTCCCTACGAGCAGTACTTC	CASSDTSGRARPYEQYF
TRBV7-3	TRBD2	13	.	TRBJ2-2	TGTGCCAGCAGGGATAGCGGGGCCGGGGAGCTGTTTTTT	CASRDSGAGELFF
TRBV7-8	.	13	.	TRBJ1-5	TGTGCCAGCAGCATAAATTCAGGGCAGCCCCAGCATTTT	CASSINSGQPQHF
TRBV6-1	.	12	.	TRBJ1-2	TGTGCCAGCAGTGAAGCTAACTATGGCTACACCTTC	CASSEANYGYTF
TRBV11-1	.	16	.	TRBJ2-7	TGTGCCAGCAGTCAAAGGGGACGGATTTTCTCCTACGAGCAGTACTTC	CASSQRGRIFSYEQYF